The 4 T cell receptor beta chains given below trace back to one sample, sequenced in a study of cytomegalovirus exposure and HLA in healthy donors (dated by TCRdb to about 2017). The library was made by the immunoSEQ multiplex PCR assay. For the multiplex PCR, a mixture combining 60 forward primers for TCR Vbeta segments and 13 reverse primers for TCR Jbeta segments was used. The clones in this table, taken by TCRdb from immuneACCESS, are in-frame only. Not every clone is retained; where verified, under half of the shortfall comes from an unresolved V gene, and the cause of the rest is unknown. Within this sample are roughly 230,000 clones, with 70% to 90% of them counted one time only. The top ten clonotypes cover around 0.22% of the sample. Sequenced sample: PBMCs. The receptors were gathered from a girl aged 2 to 10 in good health and CMV-seronegative.

The gene calls are TRBV15 and TRBJ2-2; D call uncertain. V was shortened by 10 bases and J by 4 bases, with 13 bases between the two germline ends. The germline gives CDR1 LNHNV, CDR2 YYDKDF (reference sequence). The CDR3 consists of 13 residues. The CDR3 here is CAIAAAGTGELFF. The CDR3 region has the DNA TGTGCCATTGCGGCGGCCGGCACCGGGGAGCTGTTTTTT. The whole variable domain, filled in from reference TRBV15 and TRBJ2-2, reads DAMVIQNPRYQVTQFGKPVTLSCSQTLNHNVMYWYQQKSSQAPKLLFHYYDKDFNNEADTPDNFQSRRPNTSFCFLDIRSPGLGDTAMYLCAIAAAGTGELFFGEGSRLTVL.

The table lists this clone with a count of one. V and J are TRBV2 and TRBJ2-3; possibly TRBD2 for D (6 bases). Germline loops: CDR1 SNHLY, CDR2 FYNNEI. V lost 11 bases to trimming and J lost 0 bases, with 9 bases between them. The CDR3 is made up of 12 amino acids. CDR3: CAGGTSTDTQYF. Written as DNA, the CDR3 is TGTGCCGGGGGGACTAGCACAGATACGCAGTATTTT.

The chain has TRBV6-1 and TRBJ2-2; TRBD2 matches 7 bases. In germline, CDR1 is MNHNS, CDR2 SASEGT. V dropped 4 bases and J dropped 7; count of bases not matched to a gene: 9. This CDR3 is 15 amino acids long. The CDR3 loop reads CASSGQAGRVGELFF. The CDR3 DNA reads TGTGCCAGCAGTGGCCAAGCGGGGCGGGTCGGGGAGCTGTTTTTT.

The chain couples TRBV15 to TRBJ2-5, with TRBD2 matching 9 bases. The CDR3 contains 16 residues. Germline values: CDR1 LNHNV, CDR2 YYDKDF (reference sequence). The V and J ends lost 1 base and 3 bases, in that order; junction bases with no gene match: 6. The CDR3 DNA reads TGTGCCACCAGCAGAGCAGCGGGAGGAGGCGAAGAGACCCAGTACTTC. This gives the protein CATSRAAGGGEETQYF.